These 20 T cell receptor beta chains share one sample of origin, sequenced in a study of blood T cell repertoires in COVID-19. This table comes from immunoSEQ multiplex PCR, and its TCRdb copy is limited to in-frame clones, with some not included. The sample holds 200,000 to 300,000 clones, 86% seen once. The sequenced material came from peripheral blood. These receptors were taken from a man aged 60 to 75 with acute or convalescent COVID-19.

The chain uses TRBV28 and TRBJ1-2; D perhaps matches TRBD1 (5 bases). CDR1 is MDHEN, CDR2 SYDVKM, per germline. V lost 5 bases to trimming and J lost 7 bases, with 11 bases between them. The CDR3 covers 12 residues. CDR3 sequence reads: CASSNRLAGYTF. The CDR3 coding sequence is TGTGCCAGCAGTAACAGGCTTGCTGGCTACACCTTC.

The CDR3 DNA is TGTGCCAGCAGTGAGACGGGGGATCAGCCCCAGCATTTT. Translating it yields CASSETGDQPQHF. The chain links TRBV6-1 to TRBJ1-5; perhaps TRBD1 as D (5 bases). The V end was cut by 3 bases, the J end by 5 bases, with 8 bases between. CDR1 MNHNS and CDR2 SASEGT come from the germline V gene. The CDR3 has 13 residues.

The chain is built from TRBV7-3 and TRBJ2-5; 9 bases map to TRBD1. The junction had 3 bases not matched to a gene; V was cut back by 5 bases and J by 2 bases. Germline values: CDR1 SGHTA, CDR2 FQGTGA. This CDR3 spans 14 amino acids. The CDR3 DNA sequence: TGTGCCAGCAGCCCAGGGACAGGGCAAGAGACCCAGTACTTC. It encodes CASSPGTGQETQYF.

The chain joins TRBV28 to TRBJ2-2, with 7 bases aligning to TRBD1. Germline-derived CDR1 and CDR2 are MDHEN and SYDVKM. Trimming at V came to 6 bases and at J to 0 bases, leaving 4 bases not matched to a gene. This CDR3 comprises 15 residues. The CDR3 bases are TGTGCCAGCAGACCTACAGGGGCGAACACCGGGGAGCTGTTTTTT. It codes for CASRPTGANTGELFF.

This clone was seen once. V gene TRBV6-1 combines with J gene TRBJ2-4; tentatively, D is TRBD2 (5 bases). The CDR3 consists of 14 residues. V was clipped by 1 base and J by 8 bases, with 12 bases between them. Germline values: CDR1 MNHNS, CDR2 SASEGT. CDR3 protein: CASSEGGYGDIQYF. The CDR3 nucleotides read TGTGCCAGCAGTGAAGGAGGGTATGGGGACATTCAGTACTTC.

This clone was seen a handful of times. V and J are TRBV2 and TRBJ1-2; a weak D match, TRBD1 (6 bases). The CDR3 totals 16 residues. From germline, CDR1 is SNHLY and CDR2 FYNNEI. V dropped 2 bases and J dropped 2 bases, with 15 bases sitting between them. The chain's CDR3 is CASSEQGSGANYGYTF. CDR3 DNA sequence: TGTGCCAGCAGTGAACAGGGGAGTGGGGCGAACTATGGCTACACCTTC. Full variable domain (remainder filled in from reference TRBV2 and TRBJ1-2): EPEVTQTPSHQVTQMGQEVILRCVPISNHLYFYWYRQILGQKVEFLVSFYNNEISEKSEIFDDQFSVERPDGSNFTLKIRSTKLEDSAMYFCASSEQGSGANYGYTFGSGTRLTVV.

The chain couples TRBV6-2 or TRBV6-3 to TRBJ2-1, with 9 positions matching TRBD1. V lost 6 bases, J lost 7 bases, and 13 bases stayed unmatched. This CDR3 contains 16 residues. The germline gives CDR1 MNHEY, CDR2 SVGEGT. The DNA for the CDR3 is TGTGCCAGCAGCGACCGGAAGGACAGGGGTAGGAATGAGCAGTTCTTC. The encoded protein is CASSDRKDRGRNEQFF.

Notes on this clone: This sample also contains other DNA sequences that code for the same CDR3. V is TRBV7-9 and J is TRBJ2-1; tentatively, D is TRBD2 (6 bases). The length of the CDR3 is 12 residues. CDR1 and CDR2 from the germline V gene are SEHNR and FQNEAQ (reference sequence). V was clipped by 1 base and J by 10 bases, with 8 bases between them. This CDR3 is CASSLGLGEQFF. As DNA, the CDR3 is TGTGCCAGCAGCTTAGGACTAGGAGAGCAGTTCTTC.

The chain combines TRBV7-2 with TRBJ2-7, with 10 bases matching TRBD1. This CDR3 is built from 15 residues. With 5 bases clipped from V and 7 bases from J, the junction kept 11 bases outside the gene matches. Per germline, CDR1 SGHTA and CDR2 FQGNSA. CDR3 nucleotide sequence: TGTGCCAGCAGCCGGGATGGGACAGGGGCTGGTGAGCAGTACTTC. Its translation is CASSRDGTGAGEQYF.

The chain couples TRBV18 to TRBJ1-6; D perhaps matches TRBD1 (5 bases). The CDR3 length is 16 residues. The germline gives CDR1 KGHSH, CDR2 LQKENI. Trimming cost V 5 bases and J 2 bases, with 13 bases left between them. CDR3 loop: CASSATQVPYNSPLHF. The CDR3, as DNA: TGTGCCAGCTCAGCGACACAGGTCCCCTATAATTCACCCCTCCACTTT. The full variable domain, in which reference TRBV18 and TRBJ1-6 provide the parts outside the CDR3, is NAGVMQNPRHLVRRRGQEARLRCSPMKGHSHVYWYRQLPEEGLKFMVYLQKENIIDESGMPKERFSAEFPKEGPSILRIQQVVRGDSAAYFCASSATQVPYNSPLHFGNGTRLTVT.

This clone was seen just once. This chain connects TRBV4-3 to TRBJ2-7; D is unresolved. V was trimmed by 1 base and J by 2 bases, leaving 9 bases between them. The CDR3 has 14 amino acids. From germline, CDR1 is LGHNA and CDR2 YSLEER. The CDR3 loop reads CASSQGNRAYEQYF. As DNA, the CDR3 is TGCGCCAGCAGCCAAGGAAACAGAGCCTACGAGCAGTACTTC.

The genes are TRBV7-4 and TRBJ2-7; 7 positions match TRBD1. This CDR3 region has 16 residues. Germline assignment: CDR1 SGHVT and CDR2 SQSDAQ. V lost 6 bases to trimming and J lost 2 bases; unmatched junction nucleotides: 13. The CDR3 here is CASRDQKDRSTYEQYF. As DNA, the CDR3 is TGTGCCAGCAGGGATCAAAAGGACAGGAGCACCTACGAGCAGTACTTC.

The CDR3, as DNA: TGTGCCAGCAGCCAACTAAACCGGGAGAATGAAGCTTTCTTT. It is translated as CASSQLNRENEAFF. V and J are TRBV5-6 and TRBJ1-1; D remains ambiguous. Trimming stripped 4 bases from V and 7 bases from J, with 17 bases between. CDR1 and CDR2 from the germline V gene are SGHDT and YYEEEE. The CDR3 spans 14 residues.

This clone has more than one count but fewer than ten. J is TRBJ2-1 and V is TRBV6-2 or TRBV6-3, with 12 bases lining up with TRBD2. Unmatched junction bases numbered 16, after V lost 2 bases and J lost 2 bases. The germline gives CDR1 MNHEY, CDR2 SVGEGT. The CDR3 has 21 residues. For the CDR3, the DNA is TGTGCCAGCAGTTACGGGACTAGCGGGCCCACCCGAATTTATGCCTACAATGAGCAGTTCTTC. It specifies CASSYGTSGPTRIYAYNEQFF.

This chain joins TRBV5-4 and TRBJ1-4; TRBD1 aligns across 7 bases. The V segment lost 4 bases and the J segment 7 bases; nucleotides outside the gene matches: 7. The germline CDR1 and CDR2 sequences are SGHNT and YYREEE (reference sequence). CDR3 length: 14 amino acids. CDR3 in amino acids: CASSIRDSLEKLFF. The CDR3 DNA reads TGTGCCAGCAGCATCCGGGACAGTCTTGAAAAACTGTTTTTT.

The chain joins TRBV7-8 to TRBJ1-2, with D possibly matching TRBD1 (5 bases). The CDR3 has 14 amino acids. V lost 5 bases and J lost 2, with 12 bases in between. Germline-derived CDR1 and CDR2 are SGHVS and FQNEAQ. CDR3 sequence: CASSRDGINYGYTF. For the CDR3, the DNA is TGTGCCAGCAGCCGGGACGGGATCAACTATGGCTACACCTTC.

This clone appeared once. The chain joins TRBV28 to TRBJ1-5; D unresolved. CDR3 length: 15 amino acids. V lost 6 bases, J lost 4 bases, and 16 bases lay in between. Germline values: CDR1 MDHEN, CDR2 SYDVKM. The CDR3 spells CASSLRPRRNQPQHF. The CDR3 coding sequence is TGTGCCAGCAGCCTCCGACCGAGGCGTAATCAGCCCCAGCATTTT.

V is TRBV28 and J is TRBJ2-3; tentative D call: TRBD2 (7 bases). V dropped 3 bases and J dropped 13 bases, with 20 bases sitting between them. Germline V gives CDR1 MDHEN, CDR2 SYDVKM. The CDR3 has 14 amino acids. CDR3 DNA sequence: TGTGCCAGCAGTTTCACGGGGGGCCAGTTAGGGGAGTATTTT. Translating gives CASSFTGGQLGEYF. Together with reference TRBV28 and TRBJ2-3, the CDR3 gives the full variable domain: DVKVTQSSRYLVKRTGEKVFLECVQDMDHENMFWYRQDPGLGLRLIYFSYDVKMKEKGDIPEGYSVSREKKERFSLILESASTNQTSMYLCASSFTGGQLGEYFGPGTRLTVL.

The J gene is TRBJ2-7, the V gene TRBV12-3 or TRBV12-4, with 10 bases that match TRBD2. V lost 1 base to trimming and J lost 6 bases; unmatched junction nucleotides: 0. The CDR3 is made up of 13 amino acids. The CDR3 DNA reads TGTGCCAGCAGTTTAGTAGCGGGAGGCGAGCAGTACTTC. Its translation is CASSLVAGGEQYF.

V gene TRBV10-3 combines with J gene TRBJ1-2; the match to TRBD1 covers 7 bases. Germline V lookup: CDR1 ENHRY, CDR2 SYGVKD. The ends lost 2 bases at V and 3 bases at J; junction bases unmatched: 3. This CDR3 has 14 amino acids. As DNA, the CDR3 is TGTGCCATCAGTGAGGCCGACAGGGACTATGGCTACACCTTC. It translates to CAISEADRDYGYTF.